The next 22 T cell receptor beta chains were all read from a single sample in a study of breast tumors, draining lymph nodes, adjacent tissues. MiXCR was run by TCRdb on the multiplex PCR reads, yielding one entry per CDR3 protein. The table has some 170,000 distinct CDR3 sequences, around 35% seen once. Axillary draining lymph nodes of breast cancer patients supplied the node samples. Sample: axillary lymph node tissue. The source of these receptors is a female donor with breast cancer. Some clones in this sample may be carry-over from other donors' samples.

The chain links TRBV7-8 to TRBJ1-6, with D unclear. Trimming took 5 bases from V and 10 from J, leaving 12 bases between them. Germline V gene data show CDR1 as SGHVS and CDR2 as FQNEAQ. This CDR3 has 13 amino acids. CDR3 bases: TGTGCCAGCAGCGAGGGCAGTAAGTCACCCCTCCACTTT. Its protein product is CASSEGSKSPLHF.

This clonotype was picked up many times. The chain couples TRBV5-1 to TRBJ2-3, with 7 bases aligning to TRBD2. Unmatched junction bases numbered 10, after V lost 0 bases and J lost 0 bases. Germline CDR1 and CDR2: SGHRS and YFSETQ. The CDR3 contains 18 residues. CDR3 amino acids: CASSLAPSGRGSTDTQYF. The CDR3 bases are TGCGCCAGCAGCTTGGCCCCATCCGGGCGGGGGAGCACAGATACGCAGTATTTT.

With regard to this clonotype: This may stem from a read error, because a much larger clone lies one nucleotide away. The gene calls are TRBV4-3 and TRBJ2-4; the D gene could be TRBD1 or TRBD2 (5 bases each). Trimming removed 0 bases from V and 8 bases from J, with 14 bases in between. The germline V gene encodes CDR1 LGHNA and CDR2 YSLEER. The length of the CDR3 is 15 residues. CDR3: CASSQDGEQGDIQYF. CDR3 nucleotides: TGCGCCAGCAGCCAAGATGGCGAGCAGGGAGACATTCAGTACTTC.

This clonotype was observed at least ten times. The chain couples TRBV4-3 to TRBJ1-3; D is possibly TRBD1 (5 bases). Germline CDR1 and CDR2: LGHNA and YSLEER. CDR3 length: 15 amino acids. V was cut by 1 base and J by 4 bases, with 11 bases left in between. The CDR3 reads CASSQVAGKGNTIYF. CDR3 DNA: TGCGCCAGCAGCCAAGTCGCAGGGAAAGGAAACACCATATATTTT.

This clonotype was found many times. The V call is TRBV19, the J call TRBJ1-6; maybe TRBD1 (6 bases). Germline CDR1 reads LNHDA; CDR2 reads SQIVND (reference sequence). V lost 5 bases, J lost 7 bases, and 18 bases lay in between. The CDR3 has 16 amino acids. CDR3 protein: CASSFSGTSLNSPLHF. In DNA form, the CDR3 reads TGTGCCAGTAGTTTCTCCGGGACAAGTTTAAATTCACCCCTCCACTTT.

The sample holds many counts of this clonotype. The J gene is TRBJ1-6, the V gene TRBV9; a weak D match, TRBD1 (5 bases). Deletions cut 2 bases from V and 5 bases from J, with 35 bases between. CDR3 size: 23 residues. CDR1 is SGDLS and CDR2 is YYNGEE in the germline V gene. The CDR3 here is CASSVSSTVGRGTGRLDNSPLHF. For the CDR3, the DNA is TGTGCCAGCAGCGTGTCGTCGACAGTCGGGCGAGGAACCGGTAGACTTGATAATTCACCCCTCCACTTT. The variable domain in full, with the rest retrieved from reference TRBV9 and TRBJ1-6, is DSGVTQTPKHLITATGQRVTLRCSPRSGDLSVYWYQQSLDQGLQFLIQYYNGEERAKGNILERFSAQQFPDLHSELNLSSLELGDSALYFCASSVSSTVGRGTGRLDNSPLHFGNGTRLTVT.

Comments on this clonotype: A read error may be the cause here, since a much bigger clone is one base away. The CDR3 carries no conserved terminal phenylalanine or tryptophan, so it likely arises from a read error. V usage is TRBV5-8 and J usage is TRBJ2-6; unclear D gene. The CDR3 is made up of 15 amino acids. V shed 3 bases and J shed 0 bases, with 7 bases lying between them. The germline gives CDR1 SGHTS, CDR2 YDEGEE. Written as DNA, the CDR3 is TGTGCCAGCAGCTACGTCAGCTCTGGGGCCAACGTCCTGACTCTC. It specifies CASSYVSSGANVLTL.

This clonotype was counted at least ten times. This chain connects TRBV6-5 to TRBJ2-3; D is perhaps TRBD2 (6 bases). There are 14 residues in the CDR3. Trimming removed 2 bases from V and 2 bases from J, with 8 bases in between. Germline-derived CDR1 and CDR2 are MNHEY and SVGAGI. The CDR3 bases are TGTGCCAGCAGTTACGGGGGGTCCACAGATACGCAGTATTTT. Translated: CASSYGGSTDTQYF.

This clonotype has a count of ten or more. At one of its ends the junction is not consistent with the germline gene, which may arise from a read error. The chain joins TRBV7-7 to TRBJ1-5, with 7 bases that match TRBD1. In germline, CDR1 is SSHAT, CDR2 FNYEAQ (reference sequence). This CDR3 has 14 residues. The CDR3 DNA sequence: TGTGCTAGCAGCGCGGACAGGAACAATCAGCCCCAGCATTTT. This gives the protein CASSADRNNQPQHF.

J is TRBJ2-6 and V is TRBV5-1; D perhaps matches TRBD2 (5 bases). Germline V lookup: CDR1 SGHRS, CDR2 YFSETQ. The V and J ends lost 4 bases and 0 bases respectively, with 14 bases between them. The CDR3 spans 17 residues. The DNA of the CDR3 is TGCGCCAGCAGCACTAGTGGCAGCCGCTCTGGGGCCAACGTCCTGACTTTC. Protein product: CASSTSGSRSGANVLTF.

This clonotype was observed many times. The chain has TRBV7-2 and TRBJ2-1; D is unclear. Germline V gene sequence: CDR1 SGHTA, CDR2 FQGNSA. V was trimmed by 5 bases and J by 6 bases, leaving 2 bases between them. The CDR3 spans 10 residues. CDR3 DNA sequence: TGTGCCAGCAGCACCAATGAGCAGTTCTTC. Amino acid sequence: CASSTNEQFF.

This clonotype was detected many times. The DNA for the CDR3 is TGCAGTGCCATGGGGGTGGGAAGTGAAAAACTGTTTTTT. Encoded protein: CSAMGVGSEKLFF. The rearrangement links TRBV20-1 to TRBJ1-4, with D tentatively TRBD1 (5 bases). Germline V gives CDR1 DFQATT, CDR2 SNEGSKA (reference sequence). The CDR3 has 13 amino acids. The V gene lost 6 bases and the J gene lost 7 bases, with 15 bases spanning the gap.

This clonotype occurred many times. This rearrangement joins TRBV2 to TRBJ1-4; D is possibly TRBD1 (5 bases). V was pared by 4 bases and J by 4 bases, with 13 bases between. CDR1 is SNHLY, CDR2 FYNNEI, per germline. The CDR3 length is 15 residues. The CDR3: CASSVGNRLNEKLFF. The CDR3 nucleotides are TGTGCCAGCAGTGTAGGTAACAGGCTTAATGAAAAACTGTTTTTT.

This clonotype came up many times. The rearrangement uses TRBV18 and TRBJ1-6; TRBD1 matches at 9 bases. This CDR3 contains 14 residues. Per germline, CDR1 KGHSH and CDR2 LQKENI. V gave up 5 bases and J gave up 6 bases; unmatched junction bases: 2. CDR3 in DNA: TGTGCCAGCTCAGCGGGACAGGGTAATTCACCCCTCCACTTT. Encoded protein: CASSAGQGNSPLHF.

This clonotype has a count of ten or more. The chain recombines TRBV5-1 with TRBJ2-1; TRBD1 matches 9 bases. J lost 6 bases, V lost 0 bases, and 4 bases had no gene match. Per germline, CDR1 SGHRS and CDR2 YFSETQ. The CDR3 runs to 15 residues. Here the CDR3 DNA reads TGCGCCAGCAGCTTGGCGACAGGGGGTTTCAATGAGCAGTTCTTC. Amino acid sequence: CASSLATGGFNEQFF. Drawing the rest from reference TRBV5-1 and TRBJ2-1, the complete variable domain is KAGVTQTPRYLIKTRGQQVTLSCSPISGHRSVSWYQQTPGQGLQFLFEYFSETQRNKGNFPGRFSGRQFSNSRSEMNVSTLELGDSALYLCASSLATGGFNEQFFGPGTRLTVL.

The sample holds many counts of this clonotype. The chain couples TRBV9 to TRBJ2-7, with D uncertain. This CDR3 has 13 amino acids. Germline V gene lookup returns CDR1 SGDLS and CDR2 YYNGEE. V was shortened by 0 bases and J by 6 bases, with 10 bases between the two germline ends. The CDR3 DNA is TGTGCCAGCAGCGTAGCCGCCGGTAGCGAGCAGTACTTC. Encoded protein: CASSVAAGSEQYF.

As concerns this clonotype: No conserved phenylalanine or tryptophan ends this CDR3, so it is likely a read error. Because the CDR3's place on the DNA is in doubt, the DNA is left out and the CDR3 is given as listed by TCRdb. The chain recombines TRBV20-1 with TRBJ2-3; no DNA check was done on the table's D call, TRBD2. Germline V CDR1 and CDR2: DFQATT, SNEGSKA (reference sequence). The length of the CDR3 is 16 amino acids, counting both ends. CDR3 sequence reads: CSARRRAAGRADTQYS.

There are many counts of this clonotype. The rearrangement joins TRBV15 to TRBJ2-7, with 9 positions matching TRBD1. Losses at the gene ends were 4 bases for V and 3 bases for J; bases not matched to a gene: 4. Germline CDR1 is LNHNV and CDR2 is YYDKDF (reference sequence). This CDR3 is built from 14 residues. This chain's CDR3 is CATSTDRGIYEQYF. CDR3 DNA sequence: TGTGCCACCAGCACCGACAGGGGGATCTACGAGCAGTACTTC.

Worth noting for this clonotype: This may stem from a read error, because a much larger clone lies one nucleotide away. The CDR3 DNA follows: TGTGCCGGCAGCCAAGTTCAGGGCCACGAGCAGTACTTC. Translated: CAGSQVQGHEQYF. This chain joins TRBV3-1 and TRBJ2-7, with D tentatively TRBD1 (5 bases). Germline V gives CDR1 LGHDT, CDR2 YNNKEL (reference sequence). This CDR3 has 13 amino acids.

This clonotype was observed a handful of times. Possible read error: a much larger clone is one base away. The chain couples TRBV9 to TRBJ2-7, with D maybe TRBD1 (6 bases). This CDR3 is built from 14 residues. The germline V gene has CDR1 SGDLS and CDR2 YYNGEE. In DNA form, the CDR3 reads TGTGCCAGCAGCGTAGAGGTCAGGGGCGCCGAGCAGTCCTTC. Translation: CASSVEVRGAEQSF.

This clonotype has just a few counts. The CDR3 loop is CASSSYEGWLNTGELFF. The CDR3 DNA sequence: TGTGCCAGCAGTTCCTACGAGGGCTGGTTGAACACCGGGGAGCTGTTTTTT. The chain is built from TRBV28 and TRBJ2-2; D is possibly TRBD2 (5 bases). Per the germline V gene, CDR1 is MDHEN and CDR2 is SYDVKM. V was trimmed by 4 bases and J by 1 base, leaving 16 bases between them. The CDR3 length is 17 residues.

This clonotype was observed many times. The CDR3 is CASSYSVRSSTDTQYF. The CDR3 coding sequence is TGTGCCAGCAGTTACTCTGTCCGATCTAGCACAGATACGCAGTATTTT. This chain joins TRBV6-5 and TRBJ2-3; D is uncertain. The CDR3 spans 16 residues. Germline-derived CDR1 and CDR2 are MNHEY and SVGAGI. V dropped 0 bases and J dropped 0 bases, with 10 bases sitting between them.